This T cell receptor (beta chain) was obtained from a study of blood T cell repertoires in COVID-19. Study at large: Acute-phase and convalescent COVID-19 samples originated in the United States, Italy and Spain. T cells, B-cell-depleted T cells, or PBMCs provided the cDNA or gDNA that served as material.

Study processing details: Amplified reference gene primers provided the basis for estimating nucleated cell counts. Libraries were prepared by immunoSEQ multiplex PCR; TCRdb keeps only in-frame clonotypes and omits some of them. The V and J calls and clone size come from that table; D and trimming were worked out from the DNA. Altogether roughly 200,000 clones are present, 80% to 90% being singletons, with the ten largest covering around 4.5%. Exposed study participants had met a COVID-19 case within 2 weeks before entry. The trim removed 5 bases at V and 5 bases at J, leaving 5 bases unmatched. The germline V gene has CDR1 SGHRS and CDR2 YFSETQ. The CDR3 totals 14 residues. This clone was observed a handful of times.

This TCR was recovered from a woman in her thirties who had been exposed to COVID-19. The sequenced sample was PBMCs or T cells enriched from blood (not recorded which). This chain uses TRBV5-1 with TRBJ1-4; 8 nucleotides align to TRBD1. The CDR3 protein is CASSSDRVNEKLFF. The CDR3 DNA reads as TGCGCCAGCAGTTCGGACAGGGTGAATGAAAAACTGTTTTTT.